This TCR beta chain is drawn from a study of cytomegalovirus exposure and HLA in healthy donors. This CDR3 contains 16 residues. CDR1 is LNHDA, CDR2 SQIVND, per germline (reference sequence). Trimming removed 5 bases at V and 0 bases at J, with 16 bases between. PCR involved 60 Vbeta and 13 Jbeta primers. Profiling relied on immunoSEQ multiplex PCR, and the TCRdb table lists in-frame clones only, not all of them. The table lists roughly 120,000 clones, roughly 68% of them singletons, with roughly 8.7% in the top ten. This TCR was sampled from a man between 25 and 39 years old in good health and CMV-seropositive. Sequenced material: PBMCs. The chain has TRBV19 and TRBJ1-2; possible D gene TRBD1, 6 bases. The CDR3, as DNA: TGTGCCAGTAGTCCCCGGACAGTTGATCCTAACTATGGCTACACCTTC. Encoded protein: CASSPRTVDPNYGYTF.